This TCR beta chain derives from a study of CD8 T cells in ankylosing spondylitis (dated by TCRdb to about 2017). Background on the whole study: The study profiled T cell receptor beta repertoires in healthy donors and ankylosing spondylitis patients to find disease-linked TCR variants. The whole study cohort included 85 to 120 healthy donors and 25 ankylosing spondylitis patients. Peripheral blood samples were taken, and synovial fluid was additionally collected from ankylosing spondylitis patients.

Sequencing instrument: Illumina HiSeq 2500. Quantitative 5'-RACE with molecular barcodes was used to prepare TCR beta libraries. Turning to the authors' computational methods: Disease-linked TCR variants were identified with a new computational method built on a probabilistic model of VDJ rearrangement. In TCRdb, the public reads were trimmed at Q25 with fastp and aligned with MiXCR, with productive beta chains retained. Every entry covers one CDR3 protein and lists the most common genes and DNA from its rows. The V and J calls were not made by the authors but by TCRdb's processing. For this sample the table gives approximately 210,000 distinct CDR3 sequences, of which roughly 12% were detected only once. The ten biggest clones cover approximately 16% of the sample. What the work shows at the level of the full study, not this receptor alone: Significant enrichment of the disease-linked clones was reported in matched synovial fluid samples from ankylosing spondylitis patients. Some motif variants had previously been reported in the synovial fluid and blood of reactive arthritis patients, which suggests shared mechanisms of disease initiation. A CD8+ phenotype was shown by the disease-linked clones, which were found at relatively low frequencies in peripheral blood. A TCR beta motif made up of fewer than 10 highly homologous amino acid variants appeared to be characteristic of blood from ankylosing spondylitis patients.

This clonotype was seen repeatedly, ten times or more. Its binding antigen is unknown. The record has no base qualities; no much larger clone is one base away. Specimen: blood, either unsorted or a sorted T cell fraction (not recorded which). This TCR was recovered from a male donor with ankylosing spondylitis or in good health (not recorded which).

The CDR3 has the sequence CAIRTDTYEQYF. The DNA is as follows: TGTGCCATCAGAACCGACACCTACGAGCAGTACTTC. This chain joins TRBV10-3 to TRBJ2-7; the D gene assignment is ambiguous. According to the germline V gene, CDR1 reads ENHRY and CDR2 reads SYGVKD. V is shortened by 6 bases, J by 2 bases, and the region joining them spans 8 bases. Reading from cysteine to phenylalanine, the CDR3 counts 12 amino acids. Just CDR3 DNA is preserved here, 36 bases in frame from base 1.